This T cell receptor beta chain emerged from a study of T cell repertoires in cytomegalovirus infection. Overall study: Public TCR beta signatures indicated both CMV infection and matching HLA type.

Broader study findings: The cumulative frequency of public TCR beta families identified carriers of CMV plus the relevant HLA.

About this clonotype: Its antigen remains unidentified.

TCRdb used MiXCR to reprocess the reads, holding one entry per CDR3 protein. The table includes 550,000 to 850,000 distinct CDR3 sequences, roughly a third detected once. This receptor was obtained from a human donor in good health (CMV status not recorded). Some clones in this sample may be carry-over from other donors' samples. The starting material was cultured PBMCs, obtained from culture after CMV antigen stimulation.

This chain's CDR3 is CASSRDSGEGNYNEQFF. In DNA, the CDR3 is TGTGCCAGCAGCCGAGATAGTGGGGAGGGGAACTACAATGAGCAGTTCTTC. The chain is built from TRBV7-8 and TRBJ2-1; 7 bases match TRBD2. Germline V gene sequence: CDR1 SGHVS, CDR2 FQNEAQ. V lost 5 bases and J lost 3; bases outside the gene matches: 13. The CDR3 totals 17 residues.